Given below is one TCR beta chain in context. Its antigen is still unknown. Base qualities are not at hand, and no much larger clone is one base apart. This entry is derived from a study of control samples from healthy donors and cancer patients (dated by TCRdb to 2020 to 2022). Libraries were built with the immunoSEQ multiplex PCR assay. In TCRdb, the immuneACCESS table is reduced to in-frame sequences with V and J assigned. These tables do not hold every clone; where another copy was compared, an unresolved V gene accounts for under half, and the others remain unexplained. In this sample the table shows 150,000 to 180,000 clones, approximately 93% of which occur a single time. About 5.6% of the sample rests with the top ten. Relative to germline, V is 1 base shorter and J is 0 bases shorter, with 7 bases between their ends. The CDR3 runs 15 residues from the cysteine to the phenylalanine. The read is trimmed to its CDR3 DNA, 45 bases read in frame from base 1. CDR1 and CDR2, per the germline V gene, are KGHSH and LQKENI.

This TCR came from a man in his forties in good health. The sample taken for sequencing was blood. The chain is assembled from TRBV18 and TRBJ1-5; possibly the D gene is TRBD1, per 5 matching bases. The DNA sequence is TGTGCCAGCTCACCACAGGGACGTAGCAATCAGCCCCAGCATTTT. This is translated as CASSPQGRSNQPQHF.